Described below is a single T cell receptor (beta chain) sequence and its context. The antigen is unknown. This sample stems from a study of T cell responses to AZD1222 COVID-19 vaccine. Whole-study results and caveats: A rise in Spike-specific TCR breadth and depth followed two AZD1222 doses. The span of vaccine-associated CD4 TCRs extended across spike, with dominance at 160-218 and 743-854. It should be noted that donors were predominantly white British and more often female, and clonal diversity was possibly underestimated.

Here immunoSEQ multiplex PCR was the method, and the copy in TCRdb shows in-frame clones only, minus some. The sample shows fewer than 150,000 clones, 88% of them seen only once. V gave up 1 base and J gave up 5 bases, with 14 bases separating them. There are 16 residues in the CDR3. From germline, CDR1 is SGHVS and CDR2 FNYEAQ. This TCR derives from an adult in good health. Specimen: peripheral blood, collected on day 0 of AZD1222 vaccination. The chain recombines TRBV7-6 with TRBJ1-4; the D is unclear. CDR3 sequence: CASSLGSAAMNEKLFF. Here the CDR3 DNA reads TGTGCCAGCAGCTTAGGCTCGGCAGCGATGAATGAAAAACTGTTTTTT.